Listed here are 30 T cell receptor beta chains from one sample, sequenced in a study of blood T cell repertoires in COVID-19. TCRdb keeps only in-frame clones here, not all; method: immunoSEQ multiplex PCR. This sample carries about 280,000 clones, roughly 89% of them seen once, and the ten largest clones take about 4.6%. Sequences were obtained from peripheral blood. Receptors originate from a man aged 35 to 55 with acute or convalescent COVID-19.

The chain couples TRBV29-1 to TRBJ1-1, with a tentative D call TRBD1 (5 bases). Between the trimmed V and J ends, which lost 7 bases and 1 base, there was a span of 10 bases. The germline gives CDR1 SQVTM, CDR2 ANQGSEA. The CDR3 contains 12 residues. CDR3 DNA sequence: TGCAGCGGGGGCGCCGGGAACACTGAAGCTTTCTTT. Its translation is CSGGAGNTEAFF.

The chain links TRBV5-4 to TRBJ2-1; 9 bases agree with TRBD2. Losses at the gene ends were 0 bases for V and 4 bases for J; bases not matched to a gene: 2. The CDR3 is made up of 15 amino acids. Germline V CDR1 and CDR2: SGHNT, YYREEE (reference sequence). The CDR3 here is CASSLVAGVYNEQFF. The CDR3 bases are TGTGCCAGCAGCTTGGTAGCGGGGGTTTACAATGAGCAGTTCTTC.

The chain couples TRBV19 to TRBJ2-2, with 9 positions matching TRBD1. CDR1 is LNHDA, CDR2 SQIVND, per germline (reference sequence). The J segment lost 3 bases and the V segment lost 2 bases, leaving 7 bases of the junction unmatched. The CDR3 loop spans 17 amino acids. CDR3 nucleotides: TGTGCCAGTAGTATAAATCCGGGACAGGGTCACACCGGGGAGCTGTTTTTT. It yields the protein CASSINPGQGHTGELFF.

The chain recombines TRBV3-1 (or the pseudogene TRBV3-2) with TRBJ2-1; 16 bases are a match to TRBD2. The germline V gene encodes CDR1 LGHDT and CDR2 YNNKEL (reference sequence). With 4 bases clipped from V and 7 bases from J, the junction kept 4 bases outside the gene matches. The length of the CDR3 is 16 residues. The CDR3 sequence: CASSPGLAGGQNEQFF. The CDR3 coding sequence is TGTGCCAGCAGCCCGGGACTAGCGGGGGGGCAAAATGAGCAGTTCTTC.

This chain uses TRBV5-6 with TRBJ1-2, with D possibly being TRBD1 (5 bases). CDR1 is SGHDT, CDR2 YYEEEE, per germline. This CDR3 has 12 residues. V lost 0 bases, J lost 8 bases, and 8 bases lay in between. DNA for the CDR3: TGTGCCAGCAGCTTGGCCGGGGGAGGCTACACCTTC. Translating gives CASSLAGGGYTF.

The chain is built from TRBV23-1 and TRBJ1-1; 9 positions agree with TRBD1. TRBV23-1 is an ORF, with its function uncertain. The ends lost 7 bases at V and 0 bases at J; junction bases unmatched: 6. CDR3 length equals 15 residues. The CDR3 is CASTSYRGLNTEAFF. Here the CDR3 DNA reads TGCGCCAGCACCTCTTACAGGGGGCTGAACACTGAAGCTTTCTTT.

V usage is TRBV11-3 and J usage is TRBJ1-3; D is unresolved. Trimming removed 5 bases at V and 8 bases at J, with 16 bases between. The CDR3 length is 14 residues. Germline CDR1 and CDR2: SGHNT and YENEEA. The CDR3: CASSPGEGRDTIYF. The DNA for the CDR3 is TGTGCCAGCAGCCCCGGGGAGGGCCGGGACACCATATATTTT.

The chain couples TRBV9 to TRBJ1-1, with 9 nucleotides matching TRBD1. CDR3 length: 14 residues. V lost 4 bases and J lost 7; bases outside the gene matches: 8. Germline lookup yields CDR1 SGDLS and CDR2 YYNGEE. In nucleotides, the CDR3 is TGTGCCAGCAGCCCACAGAGGGACAGGGTTGAAGCTTTCTTT. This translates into CASSPQRDRVEAFF. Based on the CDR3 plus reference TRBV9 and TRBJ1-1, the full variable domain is DSGVTQTPKHLITATGQRVTLRCSPRSGDLSVYWYQQSLDQGLQFLIQYYNGEERAKGNILERFSAQQFPDLHSELNLSSLELGDSALYFCASSPQRDRVEAFFGQGTRLTVV.

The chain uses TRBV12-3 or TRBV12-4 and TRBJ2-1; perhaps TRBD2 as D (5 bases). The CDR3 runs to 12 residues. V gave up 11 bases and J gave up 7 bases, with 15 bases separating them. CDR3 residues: CASQGGYNEQFF. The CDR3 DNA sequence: TGTGCCTCCCAAGGAGGATATAATGAGCAGTTCTTC.

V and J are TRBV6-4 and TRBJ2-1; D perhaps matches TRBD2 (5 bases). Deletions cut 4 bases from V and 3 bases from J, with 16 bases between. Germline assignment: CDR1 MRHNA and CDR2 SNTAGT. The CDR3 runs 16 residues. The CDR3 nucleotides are TGTGCCAGCAGTGGCAGCGGAATCCTCCACTACAATGAGCAGTTCTTC. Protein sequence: CASSGSGILHYNEQFF.

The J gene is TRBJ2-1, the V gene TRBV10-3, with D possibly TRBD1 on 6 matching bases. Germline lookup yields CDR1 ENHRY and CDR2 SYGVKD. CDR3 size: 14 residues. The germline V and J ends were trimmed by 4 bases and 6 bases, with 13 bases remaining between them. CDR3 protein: CAISGTELGNEQFF. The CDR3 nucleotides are TGTGCCATCAGTGGGACAGAGCTTGGCAATGAGCAGTTCTTC.

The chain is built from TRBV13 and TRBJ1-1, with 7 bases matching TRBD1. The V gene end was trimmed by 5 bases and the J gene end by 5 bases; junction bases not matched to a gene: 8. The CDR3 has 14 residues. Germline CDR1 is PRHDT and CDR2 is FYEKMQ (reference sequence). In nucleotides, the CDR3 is TGTGCCAGCAGCGAGGGGGCGGGTAGGACTGAAGCTTTCTTT. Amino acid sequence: CASSEGAGRTEAFF.

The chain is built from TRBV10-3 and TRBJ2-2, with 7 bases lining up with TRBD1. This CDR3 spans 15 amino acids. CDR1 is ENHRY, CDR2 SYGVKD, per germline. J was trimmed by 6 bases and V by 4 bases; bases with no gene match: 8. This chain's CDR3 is CAISGFGQGAGELFF. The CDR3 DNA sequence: TGTGCCATCAGTGGCTTCGGCCAGGGGGCCGGGGAGCTGTTTTTT.

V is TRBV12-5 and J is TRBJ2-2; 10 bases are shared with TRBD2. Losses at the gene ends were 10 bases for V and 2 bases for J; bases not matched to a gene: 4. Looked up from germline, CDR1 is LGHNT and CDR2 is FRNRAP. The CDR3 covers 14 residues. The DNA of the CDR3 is TGTGCTACTGGGACTAGCGTTAACACCGGGGAGCTGTTTTTT. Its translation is CATGTSVNTGELFF. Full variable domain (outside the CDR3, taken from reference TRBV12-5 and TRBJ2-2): DARVTQTPRHKVTEMGQEVTMRCQPILGHNTVFWYRQTMMQGLELLAYFRNRAPLDDSGMPKDRFSAEMPDATLATLKIQPSEPRDSAVYFCATGTSVNTGELFFGEGSRLTVL.

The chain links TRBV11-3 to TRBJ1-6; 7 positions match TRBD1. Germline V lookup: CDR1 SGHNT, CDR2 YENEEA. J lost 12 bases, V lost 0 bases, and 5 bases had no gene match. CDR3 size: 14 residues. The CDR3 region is CASSLDRDRKPLHF. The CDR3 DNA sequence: TGTGCCAGCAGCTTAGATCGGGACAGAAAACCCCTCCACTTT.

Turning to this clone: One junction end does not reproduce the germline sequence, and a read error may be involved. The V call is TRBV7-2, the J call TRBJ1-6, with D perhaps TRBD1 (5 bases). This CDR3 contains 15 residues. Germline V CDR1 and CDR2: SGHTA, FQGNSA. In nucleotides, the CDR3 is TGTGCCAGCACCTTAGGCAGGACAAAAGTTTCACCCCTCCACTTT. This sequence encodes CASTLGRTKVSPLHF.

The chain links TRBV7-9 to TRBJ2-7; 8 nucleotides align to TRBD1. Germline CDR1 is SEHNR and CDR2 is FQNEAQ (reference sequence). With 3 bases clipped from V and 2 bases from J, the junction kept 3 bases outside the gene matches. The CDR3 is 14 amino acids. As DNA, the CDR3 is TGTGCCAGCAGCTTTGGACAGGGTCCCTACGAGCAGTACTTC. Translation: CASSFGQGPYEQYF.

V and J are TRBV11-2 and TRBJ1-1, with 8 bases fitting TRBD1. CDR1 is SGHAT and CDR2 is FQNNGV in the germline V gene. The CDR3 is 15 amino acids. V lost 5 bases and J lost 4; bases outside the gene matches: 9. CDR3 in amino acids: CASSIRTGTGTEAFF. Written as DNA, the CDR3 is TGTGCCAGCAGCATTCGGACAGGGACGGGCACTGAAGCTTTCTTT.

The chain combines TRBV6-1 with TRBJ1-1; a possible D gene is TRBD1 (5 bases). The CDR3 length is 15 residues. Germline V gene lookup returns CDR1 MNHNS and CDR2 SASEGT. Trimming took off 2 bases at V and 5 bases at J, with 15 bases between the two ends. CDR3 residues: CASSEFRARGTEAFF. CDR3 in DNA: TGTGCCAGCAGTGAATTCAGGGCGAGAGGTACTGAAGCTTTCTTT.

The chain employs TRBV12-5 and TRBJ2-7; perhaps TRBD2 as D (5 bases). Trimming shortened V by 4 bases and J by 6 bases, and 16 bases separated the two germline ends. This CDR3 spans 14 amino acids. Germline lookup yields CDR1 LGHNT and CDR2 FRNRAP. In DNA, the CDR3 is TGTGCTAGTGGTTCAGTGGGAGTTAATGGCGAGCAGTACTTC. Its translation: CASGSVGVNGEQYF.

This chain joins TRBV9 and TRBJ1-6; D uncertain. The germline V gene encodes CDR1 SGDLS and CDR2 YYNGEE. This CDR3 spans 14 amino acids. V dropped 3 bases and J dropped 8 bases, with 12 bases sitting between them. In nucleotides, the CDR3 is TGTGCCAGCAGCGGTGGGGTGAGGGATTCACCCCTCCACTTT. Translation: CASSGGVRDSPLHF.

CDR3 protein: CASSLQGTAGGFSYEQYF. The CDR3 DNA sequence: TGTGCCAGCAGTCTCCAGGGGACAGCCGGAGGATTTTCCTACGAGCAGTACTTC. J is TRBJ2-7 and V is TRBV7-8; 7 bases map to TRBD1. Looked up from germline, CDR1 is SGHVS and CDR2 is FQNEAQ. This CDR3 region has 18 residues. V was clipped by 6 bases and J by 1 base; unmatched bases: 18.

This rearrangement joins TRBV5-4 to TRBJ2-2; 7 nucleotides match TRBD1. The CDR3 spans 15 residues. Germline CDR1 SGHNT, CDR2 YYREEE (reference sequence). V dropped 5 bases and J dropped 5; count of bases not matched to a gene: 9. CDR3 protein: CASRPGTDLTGELFF. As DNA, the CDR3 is TGTGCCAGCAGACCCGGGACAGACCTGACCGGGGAGCTGTTTTTT.

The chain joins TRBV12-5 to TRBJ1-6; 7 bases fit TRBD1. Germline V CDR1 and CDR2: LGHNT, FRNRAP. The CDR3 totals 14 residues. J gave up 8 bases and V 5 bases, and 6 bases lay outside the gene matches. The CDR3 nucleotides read TGTGCTAGTGGTCGGGGGACAGACTATTCACCCCTCCACTTT. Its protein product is CASGRGTDYSPLHF.

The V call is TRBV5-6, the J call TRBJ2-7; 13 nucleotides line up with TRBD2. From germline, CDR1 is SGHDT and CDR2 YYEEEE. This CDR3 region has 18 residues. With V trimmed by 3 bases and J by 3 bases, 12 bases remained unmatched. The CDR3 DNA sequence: TGTGCCAGCAGCTCCACCGGACTAGCGGGAGAGACCTACTACGAGCAGTACTTC. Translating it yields CASSSTGLAGETYYEQYF.

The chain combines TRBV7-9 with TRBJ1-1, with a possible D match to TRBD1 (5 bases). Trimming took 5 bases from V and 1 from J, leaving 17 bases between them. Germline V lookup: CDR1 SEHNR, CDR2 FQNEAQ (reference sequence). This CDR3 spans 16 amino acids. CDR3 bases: TGTGCCAGCAGCCCTTCCCGGGGAGGGACGAACACTGAAGCTTTCTTT. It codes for CASSPSRGGTNTEAFF.

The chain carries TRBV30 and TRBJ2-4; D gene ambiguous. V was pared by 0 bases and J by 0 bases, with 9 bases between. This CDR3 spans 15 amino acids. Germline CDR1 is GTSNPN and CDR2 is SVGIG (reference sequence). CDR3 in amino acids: CAWSVGQLAKNIQYF. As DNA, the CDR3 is TGTGCCTGGAGTGTTGGGCAGTTAGCCAAAAACATTCAGTACTTC.

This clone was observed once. DNA for the CDR3: TGTGCCAGTAGTCCTCCTGGACACCCCAGGGAGCAGTACTTC. Its protein product is CASSPPGHPREQYF. V usage is TRBV19 and J usage is TRBJ2-7; possibly TRBD1 for D (5 bases). The CDR3 runs to 14 residues. Per the germline V gene, CDR1 is LNHDA and CDR2 is SQIVND (reference sequence). The ends were cut back, 5 bases at V and 7 bases at J, with 18 bases in the middle. The whole variable domain, filled in from reference TRBV19 and TRBJ2-7, reads DGGITQSPKYLFRKEGQNVTLSCEQNLNHDAMYWYRQDPGQGLRLIYYSQIVNDFQKGDIAEGYSVSREKKESFPLTVTSAQKNPTAFYLCASSPPGHPREQYFGPGTRLTVT.

This chain's CDR3 is CASSLAGGIYEQFF. The CDR3 nucleotides are TGTGCCAGCAGTTTGGCGGGGGGCATATATGAGCAGTTCTTC. The chain has TRBV28 and TRBJ2-1; TRBD2 agrees at 8 bases. The CDR3 runs 14 residues. Germline CDR1 is MDHEN and CDR2 is SYDVKM. Trimming cost V 3 bases and J 8 bases; bases outside gene matches: 6.

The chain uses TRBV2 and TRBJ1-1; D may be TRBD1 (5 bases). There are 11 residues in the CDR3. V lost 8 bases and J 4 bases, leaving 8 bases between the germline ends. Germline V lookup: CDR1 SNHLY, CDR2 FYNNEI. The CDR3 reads CASGAVTEAFF. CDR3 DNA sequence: TGTGCCAGCGGGGCCGTCACTGAAGCTTTCTTT.